This T cell receptor (beta chain) comes out of a study of CD8 T cells in Susac syndrome. RNA totalling roughly 0.5 to 1 ug underwent reverse transcription with random hexamers. TCRdb analysed the immunoSEQ multiplex PCR reads with MiXCR anew, one entry per CDR3 protein. In the table there are roughly 150,000 distinct CDR3 sequences, 95% to 96% of which are singletons. Germline lookup yields CDR1 LGHDT and CDR2 YNNKEL (reference sequence). The CDR3 has 15 amino acids. After removal of 0 bases from V and 4 bases from J, the junction contained 5 bases not matched to a gene. The chain links TRBV3-1 to TRBJ1-1; 7 positions match TRBD1. The sequencing sample was made of CD8+ T cells from PBMCs. This sequence was found in a human donor with multiple sclerosis. CDR3 nucleotides: TGTGCCAGCAGCCAAGAAACAGGGGATAGCACTGAAGCTTTCTTT. It yields the protein CASSQETGDSTEAFF.